This record covers a single T cell receptor beta chain. This CDR3 is 13 amino acids long. Germline V gives CDR1 LGHNA, CDR2 YNFKEQ. V lost 1 base and J 5 bases, leaving 8 bases between the germline ends. The unexposed donors gave CD4+ T cells in about 2011-2019, prior to COVID-19. The source of the sample is a study of CD4 T cells in relation to SARS-CoV-2 and coronaviruses. Clones were sequenced by immunoSEQ multiplex PCR, and TCRdb holds only the in-frame ones, with some missing. Of more than 55,000 clones listed, roughly 90% are singletons. The rearrangement joins TRBV4-2 to TRBJ2-5; D possibly uses TRBD1 or TRBD2 (5 bases each). Source material: memory CD4+ T cells from PBMCs. This receptor was identified in a human donor in good health. Written as DNA, the CDR3 is TGTGCCAGCAGCCAAGGCTGGGGGGAGACCCAGTACTTC. It codes for CASSQGWGETQYF.